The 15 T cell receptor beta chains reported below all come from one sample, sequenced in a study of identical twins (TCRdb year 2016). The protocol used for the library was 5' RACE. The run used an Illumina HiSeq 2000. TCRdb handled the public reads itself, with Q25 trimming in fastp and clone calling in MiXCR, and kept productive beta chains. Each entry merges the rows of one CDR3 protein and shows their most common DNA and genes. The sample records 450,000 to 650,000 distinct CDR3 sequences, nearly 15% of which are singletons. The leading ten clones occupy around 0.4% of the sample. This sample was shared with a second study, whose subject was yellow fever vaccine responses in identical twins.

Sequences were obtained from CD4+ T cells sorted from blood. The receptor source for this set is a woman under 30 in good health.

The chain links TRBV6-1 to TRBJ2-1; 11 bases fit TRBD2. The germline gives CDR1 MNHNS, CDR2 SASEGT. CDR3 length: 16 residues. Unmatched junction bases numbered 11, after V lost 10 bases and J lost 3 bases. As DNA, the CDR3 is TGTGCCACCCAAATGGCGACTAGCGGGGTCTACAATGAGCAGTTCTTC. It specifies CATQMATSGVYNEQFF.

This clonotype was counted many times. CDR3 amino acids: CASSLTGPREPQHF. The CDR3 DNA is TGTGCCAGCAGTTTGACGGGACCAAGGGAGCCCCAGCATTTT. V gene TRBV12-3 or TRBV12-4 combines with J gene TRBJ1-5, with D tentatively TRBD1 (5 bases). Trimming pared 3 bases from V and 8 bases from J, leaving 14 bases between. The CDR3 extends over 14 amino acids.

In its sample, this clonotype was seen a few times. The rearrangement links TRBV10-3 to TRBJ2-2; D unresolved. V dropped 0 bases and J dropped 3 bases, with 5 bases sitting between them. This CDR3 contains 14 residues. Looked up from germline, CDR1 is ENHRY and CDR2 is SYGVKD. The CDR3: CAISESWDTGELFF. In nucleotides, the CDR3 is TGTGCCATCAGTGAGTCGTGGGACACCGGGGAGCTGTTTTTT.

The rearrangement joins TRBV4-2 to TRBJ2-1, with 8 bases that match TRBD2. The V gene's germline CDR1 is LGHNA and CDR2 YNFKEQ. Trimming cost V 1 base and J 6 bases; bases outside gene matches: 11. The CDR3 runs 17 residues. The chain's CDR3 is CASSQARSASGRNEQFF. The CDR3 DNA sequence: TGTGCCAGCAGCCAAGCCAGGTCGGCTAGCGGGCGCAATGAGCAGTTCTTC.

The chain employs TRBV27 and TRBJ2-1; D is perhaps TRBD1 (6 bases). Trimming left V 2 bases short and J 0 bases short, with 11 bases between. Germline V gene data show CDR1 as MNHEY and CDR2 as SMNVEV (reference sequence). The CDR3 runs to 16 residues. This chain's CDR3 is CASSLKTGNSYNEQFF. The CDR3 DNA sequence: TGTGCCAGCAGTTTAAAAACAGGGAACTCCTACAATGAGCAGTTCTTC.

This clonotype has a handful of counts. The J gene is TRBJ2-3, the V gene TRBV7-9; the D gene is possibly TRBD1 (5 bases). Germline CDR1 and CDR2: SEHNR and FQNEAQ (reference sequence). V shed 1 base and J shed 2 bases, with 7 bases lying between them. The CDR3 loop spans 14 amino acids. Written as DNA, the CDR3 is TGTGCCAGCAGCTTAGAGGGGTCCACAGATACGCAGTATTTT. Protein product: CASSLEGSTDTQYF.

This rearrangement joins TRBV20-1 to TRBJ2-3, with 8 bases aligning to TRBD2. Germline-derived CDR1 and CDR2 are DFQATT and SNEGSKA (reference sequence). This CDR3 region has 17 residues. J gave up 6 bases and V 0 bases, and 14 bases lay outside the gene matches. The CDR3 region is CSARDRGPGGSADTQYF. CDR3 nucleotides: TGCAGTGCTAGAGATAGGGGCCCGGGGGGGTCGGCGGATACGCAGTATTTT.

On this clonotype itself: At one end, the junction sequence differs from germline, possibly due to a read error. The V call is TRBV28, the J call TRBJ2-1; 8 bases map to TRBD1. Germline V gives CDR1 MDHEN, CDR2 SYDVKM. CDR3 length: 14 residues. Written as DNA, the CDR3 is TGTGCCAGTTACTCCGGGACAGGCTACAATGAGCATTTCTTC. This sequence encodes CASYSGTGYNEHFF. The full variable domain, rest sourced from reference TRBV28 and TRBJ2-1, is DVKVTQSSRYLVKRTGEKVFLECVQDMDHENMFWYRQDPGLGLRLIYFSYDVKMKEKGDIPEGYSVSREKKERFSLILESASTNQTSMYLCASYSGTGYNEHFFGPGTRLTVL.

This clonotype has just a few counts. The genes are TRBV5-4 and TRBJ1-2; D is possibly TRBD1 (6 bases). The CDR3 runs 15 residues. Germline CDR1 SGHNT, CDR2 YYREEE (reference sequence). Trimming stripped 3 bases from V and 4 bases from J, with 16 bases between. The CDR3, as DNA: TGTGCCAGCAGCTCCTTACAGGGACGGGGCTATGGCTACACCTTC. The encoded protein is CASSSLQGRGYGYTF.

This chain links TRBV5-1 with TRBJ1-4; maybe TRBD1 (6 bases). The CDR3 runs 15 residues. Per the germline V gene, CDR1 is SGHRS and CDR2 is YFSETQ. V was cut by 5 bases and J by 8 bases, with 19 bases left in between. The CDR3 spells CASRDRDTMREKLFF. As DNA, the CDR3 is TGCGCCAGCAGGGACCGGGACACAATGAGAGAAAAACTGTTTTTT.

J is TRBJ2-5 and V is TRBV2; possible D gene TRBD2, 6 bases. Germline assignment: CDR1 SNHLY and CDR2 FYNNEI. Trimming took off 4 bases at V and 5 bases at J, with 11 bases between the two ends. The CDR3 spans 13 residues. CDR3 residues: CASSVNRGETQYF. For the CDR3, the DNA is TGTGCCAGCAGTGTTAACCGGGGGGAGACCCAGTACTTC.

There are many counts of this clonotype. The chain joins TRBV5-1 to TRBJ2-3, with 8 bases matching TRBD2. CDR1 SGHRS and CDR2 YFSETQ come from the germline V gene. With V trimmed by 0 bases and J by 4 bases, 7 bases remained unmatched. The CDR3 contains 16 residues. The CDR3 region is CASSLVVAGLSDTQYF. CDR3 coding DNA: TGCGCCAGCAGCTTGGTCGTAGCGGGATTATCAGATACGCAGTATTTT.

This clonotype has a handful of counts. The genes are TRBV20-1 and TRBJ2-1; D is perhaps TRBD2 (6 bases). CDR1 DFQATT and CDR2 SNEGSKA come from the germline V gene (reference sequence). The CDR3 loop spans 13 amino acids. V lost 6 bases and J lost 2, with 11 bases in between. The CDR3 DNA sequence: TGCAGTGCCGTTAGCGGACCCTACAATGAGCAGTTCTTC. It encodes CSAVSGPYNEQFF.

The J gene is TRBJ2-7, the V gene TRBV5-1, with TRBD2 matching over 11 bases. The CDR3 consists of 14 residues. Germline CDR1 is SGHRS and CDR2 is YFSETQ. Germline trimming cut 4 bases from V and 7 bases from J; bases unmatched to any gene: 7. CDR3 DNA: TGCGCCAGCAGCCTGACTAGCGGGATTGAAGAGCAGTACTTC. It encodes CASSLTSGIEEQYF. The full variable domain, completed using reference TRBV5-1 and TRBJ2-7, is KAGVTQTPRYLIKTRGQQVTLSCSPISGHRSVSWYQQTPGQGLQFLFEYFSETQRNKGNFPGRFSGRQFSNSRSEMNVSTLELGDSALYLCASSLTSGIEEQYFGPGTRLTVT.

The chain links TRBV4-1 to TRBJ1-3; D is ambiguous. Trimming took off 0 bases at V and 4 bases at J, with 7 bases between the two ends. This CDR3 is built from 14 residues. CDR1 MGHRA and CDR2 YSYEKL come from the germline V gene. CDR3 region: CASSQDVQGNTIYF. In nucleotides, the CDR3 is TGCGCCAGCAGCCAAGACGTTCAGGGAAACACCATATATTTT.